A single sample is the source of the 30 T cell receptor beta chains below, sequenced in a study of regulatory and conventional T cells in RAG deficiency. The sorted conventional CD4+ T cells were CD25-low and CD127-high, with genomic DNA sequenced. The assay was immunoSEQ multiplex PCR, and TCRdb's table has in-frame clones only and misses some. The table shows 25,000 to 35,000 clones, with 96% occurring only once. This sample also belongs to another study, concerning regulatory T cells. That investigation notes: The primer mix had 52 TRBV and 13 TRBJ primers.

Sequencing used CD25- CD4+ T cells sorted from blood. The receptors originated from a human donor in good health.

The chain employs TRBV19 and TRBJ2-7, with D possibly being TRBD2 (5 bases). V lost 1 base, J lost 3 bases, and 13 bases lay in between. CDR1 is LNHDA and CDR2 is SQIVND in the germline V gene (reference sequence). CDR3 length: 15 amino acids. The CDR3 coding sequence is TGTGCCAGTAGTATAGTCGGGGAGACCAGCTACGAGCAGTACTTC. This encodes CASSIVGETSYEQYF.

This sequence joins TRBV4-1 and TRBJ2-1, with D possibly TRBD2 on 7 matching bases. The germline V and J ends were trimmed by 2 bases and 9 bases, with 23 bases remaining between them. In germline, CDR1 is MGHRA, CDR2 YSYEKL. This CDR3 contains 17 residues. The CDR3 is CASSQPTGRGARSEQFF. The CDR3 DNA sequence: TGCGCCAGCAGCCAACCAACCGGTCGGGGGGCTCGTAGTGAGCAGTTCTTC.

CDR3 region: CASGFGRTSTDTQYF. The DNA for the CDR3 is TGTGCTAGTGGTTTCGGACGGACTAGCACAGATACGCAGTATTTT. The chain uses TRBV12-5 and TRBJ2-3, with a possible D match to TRBD2 (5 bases). This CDR3 contains 15 residues. The germline V gene has CDR1 LGHNT and CDR2 FRNRAP. V lost 3 bases and J 0 bases, leaving 10 bases between the germline ends.

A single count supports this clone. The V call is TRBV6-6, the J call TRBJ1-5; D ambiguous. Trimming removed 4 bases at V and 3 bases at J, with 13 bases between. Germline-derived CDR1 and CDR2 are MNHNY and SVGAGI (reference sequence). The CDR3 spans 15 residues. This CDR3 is CASSSTDGNNQPQHF. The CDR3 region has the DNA TGTGCCAGCAGTTCAACAGACGGTAACAATCAGCCCCAGCATTTT.

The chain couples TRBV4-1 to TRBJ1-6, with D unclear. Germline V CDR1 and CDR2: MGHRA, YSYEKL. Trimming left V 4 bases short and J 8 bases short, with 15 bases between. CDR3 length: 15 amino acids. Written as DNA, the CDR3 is TGCGCCAGCAGCCGTTTTGGCGGCCGAGATTCACCCCTCCACTTT. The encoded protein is CASSRFGGRDSPLHF.

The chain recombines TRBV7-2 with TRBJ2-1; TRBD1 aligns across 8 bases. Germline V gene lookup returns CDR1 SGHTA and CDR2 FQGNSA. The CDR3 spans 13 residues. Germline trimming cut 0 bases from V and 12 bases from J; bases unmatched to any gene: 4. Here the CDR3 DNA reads TGTGCCAGCAGCTTAGCCAGGGGGCGGGGGCAGTTCTTC. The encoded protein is CASSLARGRGQFF.

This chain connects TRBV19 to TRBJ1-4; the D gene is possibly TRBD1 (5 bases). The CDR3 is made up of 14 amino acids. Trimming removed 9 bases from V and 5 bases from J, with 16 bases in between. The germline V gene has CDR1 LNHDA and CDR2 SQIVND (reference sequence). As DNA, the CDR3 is TGTGCCAGCGCCCAGACAGTTACAAATGAAAAACTGTTTTTT. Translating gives CASAQTVTNEKLFF. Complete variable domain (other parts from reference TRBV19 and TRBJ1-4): DGGITQSPKYLFRKEGQNVTLSCEQNLNHDAMYWYRQDPGQGLRLIYYSQIVNDFQKGDIAEGYSVSREKKESFPLTVTSAQKNPTAFYLCASAQTVTNEKLFFGSGTQLSVL.

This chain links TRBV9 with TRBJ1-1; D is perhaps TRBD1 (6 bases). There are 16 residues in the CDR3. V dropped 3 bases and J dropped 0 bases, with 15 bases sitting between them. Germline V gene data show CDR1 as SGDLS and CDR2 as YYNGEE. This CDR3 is CASSDRRGTMNTEAFF. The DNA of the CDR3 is TGTGCCAGCAGCGACCGCAGGGGTACAATGAACACTGAAGCTTTCTTT.

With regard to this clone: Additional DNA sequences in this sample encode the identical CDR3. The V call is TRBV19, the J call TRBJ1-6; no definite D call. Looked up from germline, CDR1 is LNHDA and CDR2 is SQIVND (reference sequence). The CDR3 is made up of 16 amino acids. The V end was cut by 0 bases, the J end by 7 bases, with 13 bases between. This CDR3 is CASSIDGVSSNSPLHF. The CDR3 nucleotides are TGTGCCAGTAGTATAGACGGGGTCTCATCCAATTCACCCCTCCACTTT.

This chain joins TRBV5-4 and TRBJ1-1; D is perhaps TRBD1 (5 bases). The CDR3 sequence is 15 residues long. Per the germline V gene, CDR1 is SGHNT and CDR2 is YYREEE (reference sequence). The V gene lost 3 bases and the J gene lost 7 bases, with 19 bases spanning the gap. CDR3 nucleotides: TGTGCCAGCAGCTCTATGGGAAGGGGATGGAGTGAAGCTTTCTTT. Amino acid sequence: CASSSMGRGWSEAFF.

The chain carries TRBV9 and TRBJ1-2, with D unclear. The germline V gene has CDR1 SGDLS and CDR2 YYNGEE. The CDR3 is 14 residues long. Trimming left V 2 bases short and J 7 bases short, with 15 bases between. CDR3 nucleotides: TGTGCCAGCAGCGTCATAGAGCTTGCCCGTGGCTACACCTTC. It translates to CASSVIELARGYTF.

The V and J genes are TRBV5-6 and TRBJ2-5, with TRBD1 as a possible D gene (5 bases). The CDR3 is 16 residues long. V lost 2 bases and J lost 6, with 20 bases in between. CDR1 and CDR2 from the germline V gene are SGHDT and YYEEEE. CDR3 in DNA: TGTGCCAGCAGCTTAGGCCAGGTAGGGGCTAGGAAGACCCAGTACTTC. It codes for CASSLGQVGARKTQYF.

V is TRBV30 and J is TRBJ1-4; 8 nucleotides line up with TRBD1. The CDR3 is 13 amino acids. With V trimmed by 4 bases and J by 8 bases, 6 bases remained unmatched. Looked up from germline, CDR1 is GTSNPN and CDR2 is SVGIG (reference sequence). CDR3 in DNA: TGTGCCTGGACCGATACAGGGGGGGAAAAACTGTTTTTT. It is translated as CAWTDTGGEKLFF.

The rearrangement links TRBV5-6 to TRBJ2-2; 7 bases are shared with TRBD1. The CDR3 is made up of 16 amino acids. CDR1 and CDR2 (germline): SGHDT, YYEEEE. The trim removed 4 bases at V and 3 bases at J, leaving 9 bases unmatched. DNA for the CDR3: TGTGCCAGCAGCCCGACAGGGCAGGGAGACACCGGGGAGCTGTTTTTT. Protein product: CASSPTGQGDTGELFF.

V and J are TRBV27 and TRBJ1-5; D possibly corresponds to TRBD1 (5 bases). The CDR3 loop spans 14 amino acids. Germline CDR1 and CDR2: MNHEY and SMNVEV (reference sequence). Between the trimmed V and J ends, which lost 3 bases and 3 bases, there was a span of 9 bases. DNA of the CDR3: TGTGCCAGCAGTTTCGGGGGGATCAATCAGCCCCAGCATTTT. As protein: CASSFGGINQPQHF.

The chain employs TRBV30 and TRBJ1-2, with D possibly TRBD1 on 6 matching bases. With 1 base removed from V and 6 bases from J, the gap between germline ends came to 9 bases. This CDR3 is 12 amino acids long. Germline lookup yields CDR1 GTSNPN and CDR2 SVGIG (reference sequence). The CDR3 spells CAWSATGNGYTF. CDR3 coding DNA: TGTGCCTGGAGTGCCACAGGGAATGGCTACACCTTC. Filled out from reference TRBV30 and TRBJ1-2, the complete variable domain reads SQTIHQWPATLVQPVGSPLSLECTVEGTSNPNLYWYRQAAGRGLQLLFYSVGIGQISSEVPQNLSASRPQDRQFILSSKKLLLSDSGFYLCAWSATGNGYTFGSGTRLTVV.

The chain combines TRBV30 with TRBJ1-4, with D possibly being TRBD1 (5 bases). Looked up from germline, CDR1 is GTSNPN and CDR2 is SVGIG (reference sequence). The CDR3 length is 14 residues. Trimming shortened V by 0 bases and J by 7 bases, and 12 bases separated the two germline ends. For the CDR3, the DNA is TGTGCCTGGAGTGTCAGACACCAGGGTGAAAAACTGTTTTTT. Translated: CAWSVRHQGEKLFF.

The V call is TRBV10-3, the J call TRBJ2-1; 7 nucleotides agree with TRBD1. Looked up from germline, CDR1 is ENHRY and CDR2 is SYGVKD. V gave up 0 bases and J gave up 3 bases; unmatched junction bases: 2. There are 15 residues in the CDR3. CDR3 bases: TGTGCCATCAGTGAGTCGCCAGGGGGCTACAATGAGCAGTTCTTC. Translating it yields CAISESPGGYNEQFF.

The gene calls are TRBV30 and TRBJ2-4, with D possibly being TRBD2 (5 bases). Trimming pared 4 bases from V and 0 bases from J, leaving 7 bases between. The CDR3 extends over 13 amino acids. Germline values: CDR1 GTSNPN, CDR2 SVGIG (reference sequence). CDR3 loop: CAWTSLAKNIQYF. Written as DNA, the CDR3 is TGTGCCTGGACTAGCCTAGCCAAAAACATTCAGTACTTC.

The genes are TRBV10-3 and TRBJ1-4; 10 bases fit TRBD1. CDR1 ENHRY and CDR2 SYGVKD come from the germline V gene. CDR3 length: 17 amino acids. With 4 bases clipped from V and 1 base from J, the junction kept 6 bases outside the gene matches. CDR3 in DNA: TGTGCCATCAGTGGACAGGGGGCGCAAGGAACTAATGAAAAACTGTTTTTT. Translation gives CAISGQGAQGTNEKLFF.

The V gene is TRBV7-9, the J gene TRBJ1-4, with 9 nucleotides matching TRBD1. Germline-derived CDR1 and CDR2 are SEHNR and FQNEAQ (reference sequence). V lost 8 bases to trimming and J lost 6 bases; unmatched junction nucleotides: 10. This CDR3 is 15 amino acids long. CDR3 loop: CASRGQGNSYEKLFF. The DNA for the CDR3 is TGTGCCAGCCGCGGACAGGGGAATAGTTATGAAAAACTGTTTTTT.

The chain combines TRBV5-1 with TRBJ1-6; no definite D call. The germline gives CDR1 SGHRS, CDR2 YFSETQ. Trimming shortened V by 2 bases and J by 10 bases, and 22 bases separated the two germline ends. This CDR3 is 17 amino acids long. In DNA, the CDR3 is TGCGCCAGCAGCTTACCGGGAACCCGTTTTGGGGAGTCACCCCTCCACTTT. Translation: CASSLPGTRFGESPLHF.

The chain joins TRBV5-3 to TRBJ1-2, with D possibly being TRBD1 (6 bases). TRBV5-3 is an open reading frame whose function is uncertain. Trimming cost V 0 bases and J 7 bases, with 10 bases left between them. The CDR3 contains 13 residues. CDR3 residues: CARSLDRACGYTF. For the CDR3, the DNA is TGTGCCAGAAGCTTGGACAGGGCTTGTGGCTACACCTTC.

The CDR3, as DNA: TGTGCCACCAGCAGAGTTCCTTCGAACACCATATATTTT. Its translation is CATSRVPSNTIYF. The V gene is TRBV15, the J gene TRBJ1-3; D not certain. Trimming took off 1 base at V and 7 bases at J, with 8 bases between the two ends. The CDR3 spans 13 residues. Germline-derived CDR1 and CDR2 are LNHNV and YYDKDF (reference sequence).

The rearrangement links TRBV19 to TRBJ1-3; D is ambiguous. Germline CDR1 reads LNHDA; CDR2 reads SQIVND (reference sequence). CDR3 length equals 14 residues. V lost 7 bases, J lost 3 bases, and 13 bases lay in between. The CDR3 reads CASKETGIGNTIYF. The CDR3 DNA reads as TGTGCCAGTAAGGAGACGGGAATTGGAAACACCATATATTTT.

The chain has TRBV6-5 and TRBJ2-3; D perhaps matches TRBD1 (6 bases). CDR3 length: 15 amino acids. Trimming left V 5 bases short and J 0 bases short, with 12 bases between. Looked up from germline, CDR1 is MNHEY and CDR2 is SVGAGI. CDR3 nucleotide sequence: TGTGCCAGCAGTCCCCAGGGGTTTAGCACAGATACGCAGTATTTT. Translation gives CASSPQGFSTDTQYF.

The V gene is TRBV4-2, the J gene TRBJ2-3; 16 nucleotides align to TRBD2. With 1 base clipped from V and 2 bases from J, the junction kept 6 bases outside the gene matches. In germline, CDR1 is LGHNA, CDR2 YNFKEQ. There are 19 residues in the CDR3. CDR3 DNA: TGTGCCAGCAGCCAAGTACACGGGACTAGCGGGGGGGCCACAGATACGCAGTATTTT. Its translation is CASSQVHGTSGGATDTQYF.

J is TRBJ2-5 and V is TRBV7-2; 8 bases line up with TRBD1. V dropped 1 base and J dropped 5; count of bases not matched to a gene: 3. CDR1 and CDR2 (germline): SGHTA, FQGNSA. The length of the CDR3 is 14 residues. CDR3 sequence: CASSLVRGPETQYF. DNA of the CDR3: TGTGCCAGCAGCTTAGTCAGGGGGCCGGAGACCCAGTACTTC.

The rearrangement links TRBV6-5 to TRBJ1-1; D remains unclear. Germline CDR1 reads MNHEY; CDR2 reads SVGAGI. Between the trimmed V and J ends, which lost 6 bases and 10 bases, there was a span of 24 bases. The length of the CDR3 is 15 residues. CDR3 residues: CASSNPRVSSRVAFF. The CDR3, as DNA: TGTGCCAGCAGCAACCCGAGGGTGTCCTCGAGGGTAGCTTTCTTT.

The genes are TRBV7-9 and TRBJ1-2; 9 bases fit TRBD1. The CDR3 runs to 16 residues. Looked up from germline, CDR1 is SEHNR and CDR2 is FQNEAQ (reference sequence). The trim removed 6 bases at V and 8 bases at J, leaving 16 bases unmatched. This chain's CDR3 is CASSRRETGGVGGYTF. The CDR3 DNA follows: TGTGCCAGCAGTAGAAGGGAGACAGGGGGAGTGGGAGGCTACACCTTC.